These 32 T cell receptor beta chains were sequenced from one sample in a study of cytomegalovirus exposure and HLA in healthy donors. Researchers ran the PCR with 60 Vbeta and 13 Jbeta primers. Profiled with immunoSEQ multiplex PCR; TCRdb holds only in-frame clones, not every one. The repertoire holds 90,000 to 95,000 clones, with about 80% as singletons. The sample was PBMCs. The receptor source for this set is a man aged 25-45 years in good health and CMV-seronegative.

The rearrangement links TRBV7-9 to TRBJ1-2, with D possibly matching TRBD1 (6 bases). This CDR3 comprises 15 residues. The germline V gene has CDR1 SEHNR and CDR2 FQNEAQ (reference sequence). V was clipped by 5 bases and J by 4 bases, with 17 bases between them. The CDR3 region is CASSTTHRVSYGYTF. The CDR3 nucleotides read TGTGCCAGCAGCACGACCCACAGGGTTAGCTATGGCTACACCTTC.

This chain uses TRBV18 with TRBJ1-1, with 7 bases identical to TRBD1. This CDR3 spans 14 amino acids. The V and J ends lost 2 bases and 6 bases, in that order; junction bases with no gene match: 6. Germline V gives CDR1 KGHSH, CDR2 LQKENI. The CDR3 DNA reads TGTGCCAGCTCACCAGACAGGGCCTTCTCTGAAGCTTTCTTT. This sequence encodes CASSPDRAFSEAFF.

This chain links TRBV11-2 with TRBJ2-1; 8 bases fit TRBD1. The CDR3 has 17 residues. The germline V gene has CDR1 SGHAT and CDR2 FQNNGV. V lost 5 bases and J lost 0; bases outside the gene matches: 9. CDR3 residues: CASSSRTGSYSYNEQFF. The CDR3 DNA reads TGTGCCAGCAGCAGCCGGACAGGGTCCTACTCCTACAATGAGCAGTTCTTC.

The chain employs TRBV5-1 and TRBJ2-7, with unresolved D. This CDR3 is built from 14 residues. The V gene's germline CDR1 is SGHRS and CDR2 YFSETQ. The ends were cut back, 0 bases at V and 2 bases at J, with 9 bases in the middle. The CDR3 reads CASSLATGAYEQYV. In DNA, the CDR3 is TGCGCCAGCAGCTTGGCGACTGGGGCCTACGAGCAGTACGTC.

The chain is built from TRBV9 and TRBJ1-4, with a possible D match to TRBD1 (6 bases). The germline V gene has CDR1 SGDLS and CDR2 YYNGEE. The CDR3 extends over 14 amino acids. Between the trimmed V and J ends, which lost 0 bases and 8 bases, there was a span of 11 bases. This CDR3 reads CASSVGPGDEKLFF. In nucleotides, the CDR3 is TGTGCCAGCAGCGTAGGTCCAGGGGACGAAAAACTGTTTTTT. Full variable domain (remainder filled in from reference TRBV9 and TRBJ1-4): DSGVTQTPKHLITATGQRVTLRCSPRSGDLSVYWYQQSLDQGLQFLIQYYNGEERAKGNILERFSAQQFPDLHSELNLSSLELGDSALYFCASSVGPGDEKLFFGSGTQLSVL.

V and J are TRBV9 and TRBJ1-1; tentative D call: TRBD1 (5 bases). The length of the CDR3 is 14 residues. Germline values: CDR1 SGDLS, CDR2 YYNGEE. Trimming took 0 bases from V and 5 from J, leaving 11 bases between them. CDR3 sequence (DNA): TGTGCCAGCAGCGTAGGGGGAAGGGGTACTGAAGCTTTCTTT. It codes for CASSVGGRGTEAFF.

The sample holds one count of this clone. V and J are TRBV19 and TRBJ2-4; TRBD2 matches 8 bases. CDR1 and CDR2 (germline): LNHDA, SQIVND (reference sequence). V lost 3 bases to trimming and J lost 8 bases; unmatched junction nucleotides: 15. This CDR3 contains 17 residues. As DNA, the CDR3 is TGTGCCAGTAGTATCACCGGACTAGCCCAAAACGCAGACATTCAGTACTTC. Amino acids: CASSITGLAQNADIQYF. Complete variable domain (other parts from reference TRBV19 and TRBJ2-4): DGGITQSPKYLFRKEGQNVTLSCEQNLNHDAMYWYRQDPGQGLRLIYYSQIVNDFQKGDIAEGYSVSREKKESFPLTVTSAQKNPTAFYLCASSITGLAQNADIQYFGAGTRLSVL.

The chain joins TRBV2 to TRBJ2-2; 9 nucleotides align to TRBD1. The CDR3 runs 18 residues. In germline, CDR1 is SNHLY, CDR2 FYNNEI. The J segment lost 0 bases and the V segment lost 1 base, leaving 6 bases of the junction unmatched. CDR3 bases: TGTGCCAGCAGTGAAGAGGAGGGGACAGGGACGAACACCGGGGAGCTGTTTTTT. Its protein is CASSEEEGTGTNTGELFF.

The table lists this clone with a few counts. The rearrangement links TRBV4-2 to TRBJ1-1; D is uncertain. This CDR3 region has 13 residues. V lost 4 bases to trimming and J lost 0 bases, with 6 bases between them. Germline values: CDR1 LGHNA, CDR2 YNFKEQ. CDR3 nucleotide sequence: TGTGCCAGCAGCCTTCCAATGAACACTGAAGCTTTCTTT. This sequence encodes CASSLPMNTEAFF.

The V gene is TRBV5-1, the J gene TRBJ2-1, with TRBD2 matching over 14 bases. The CDR3 is 16 residues long. Germline CDR1 reads SGHRS; CDR2 reads YFSETQ. Trimming cost V 4 bases and J 7 bases; bases outside gene matches: 7. The CDR3 reads CASSQTSGRALNEQFF. Here the CDR3 DNA reads TGCGCCAGCAGCCAGACTAGCGGGAGGGCCCTTAATGAGCAGTTCTTC.

The rearrangement uses TRBV27 and TRBJ2-5; 10 nucleotides agree with TRBD2. The junction had 9 bases not matched to a gene; V was cut back by 10 bases and J by 1 base. Per germline, CDR1 MNHEY and CDR2 SMNVEV (reference sequence). The CDR3 is 15 amino acids. The DNA for the CDR3 is TGTGCCACTACCGTCGGACTAGCGGTCCAAGAGACCCAGTACTTC. It yields the protein CATTVGLAVQETQYF.

The rearrangement uses TRBV5-1 and TRBJ2-3; D is undetermined. Trimming took 1 base from V and 2 from J, leaving 11 bases between them. Germline V CDR1 and CDR2: SGHRS, YFSETQ. CDR3 length: 15 residues. The CDR3 is CASSLTRLNTDTQYF. CDR3 nucleotides: TGCGCCAGCAGCTTGACCCGACTGAACACAGATACGCAGTATTTT. Full variable domain (outside the CDR3, taken from reference TRBV5-1 and TRBJ2-3): KAGVTQTPRYLIKTRGQQVTLSCSPISGHRSVSWYQQTPGQGLQFLFEYFSETQRNKGNFPGRFSGRQFSNSRSEMNVSTLELGDSALYLCASSLTRLNTDTQYFGPGTRLTVL.

V gene TRBV13 combines with J gene TRBJ2-3; 9 nucleotides align to TRBD1. This CDR3 contains 17 residues. The germline gives CDR1 PRHDT, CDR2 FYEKMQ (reference sequence). Germline trimming cut 4 bases from V and 0 bases from J; bases unmatched to any gene: 8. The CDR3 loop is CASSYYGGQGSTDTQYF. DNA for the CDR3: TGTGCCAGCAGCTATTATGGTGGACAGGGGAGCACAGATACGCAGTATTTT.

This rearrangement joins TRBV15 to TRBJ1-1; D is uncertain. CDR3 length equals 15 residues. The V gene lost 0 bases and the J gene lost 0 bases, with 8 bases spanning the gap. Germline V gives CDR1 LNHNV, CDR2 YYDKDF (reference sequence). CDR3 amino acids: CATSRDLSLNTEAFF. In nucleotides, the CDR3 is TGTGCCACCAGCAGAGATTTGAGTTTGAACACTGAAGCTTTCTTT.

The chain links TRBV11-3 to TRBJ1-2; 7 nucleotides match TRBD1. V trimming: 1 base; J trimming: 1 base; junction bases outside the gene matches: 9. CDR3 length equals 17 residues. Germline V CDR1 and CDR2: SGHNT, YENEEA. CDR3: CASSLGRDRLVNYGYTF. CDR3 nucleotide sequence: TGTGCCAGCAGCTTAGGGAGGGACAGACTGGTTAACTATGGCTACACCTTC.

In this sample, this clone turned up a few times. The chain employs TRBV10-1 and TRBJ1-2; no clear D gene. Trimming removed 0 bases at V and 5 bases at J, with 16 bases between. CDR3 length: 16 amino acids. Germline V gene lookup returns CDR1 WNHNN and CDR2 SYGVQD (reference sequence). CDR3 sequence: CASSESIAGGLYGYTF. The CDR3 region has the DNA TGCGCCAGCAGTGAGTCGATTGCAGGAGGGCTGTATGGCTACACCTTC.

This rearrangement joins TRBV14 to TRBJ2-3, with 13 bases lining up with TRBD2. V was clipped by 0 bases and J by 3 bases; unmatched bases: 6. The germline V gene encodes CDR1 SGHDN and CDR2 FVKESK. The CDR3 is made up of 18 amino acids. CDR3 nucleotide sequence: TGTGCCAGCAGCCAAGATCGACTAGCGGGAGGCTTGACAGATACGCAGTATTTT. It is translated as CASSQDRLAGGLTDTQYF.

V is TRBV6-5 and J is TRBJ1-2; D is unclear. CDR1 is MNHEY, CDR2 SVGAGI, per germline. This CDR3 region has 15 residues. V gave up 5 bases and J gave up 6 bases, with 19 bases separating them. The CDR3 reads CASSRGGGKGNGYTF. The CDR3 region has the DNA TGTGCCAGCAGTCGCGGAGGAGGGAAGGGAAATGGCTACACCTTC.

This clone appeared a single time. This chain connects TRBV4-3 to TRBJ1-4; TRBD1 is a possible D gene (5 bases). V dropped 1 base and J dropped 4 bases, with 10 bases sitting between them. This CDR3 region has 15 residues. CDR1 LGHNA and CDR2 YSLEER come from the germline V gene. CDR3 coding DNA: TGCGCCAGCAGCCAAGGAAGGGGTATTAATGAAAAACTGTTTTTT. It translates to CASSQGRGINEKLFF.

This clone was seen a single time. The chain carries TRBV7-3 and TRBJ1-1, with TRBD1 as a possible D gene (5 bases). Germline V gene data show CDR1 as SGHTA and CDR2 as FQGTGA. V lost 3 bases and J 4 bases, leaving 9 bases between the germline ends. This CDR3 has 13 amino acids. The DNA of the CDR3 is TGTGCCAGCAGCTTCAGGGCTGCCACTGAAGCTTTCTTT. Protein product: CASSFRAATEAFF.

This chain uses TRBV6-4 with TRBJ1-1, with 10 bases fitting TRBD1. The V and J ends lost 5 bases and 2 bases, in that order; junction bases with no gene match: 5. The germline V gene encodes CDR1 MRHNA and CDR2 SNTAGT. The CDR3 loop spans 15 amino acids. The CDR3 nucleotides are TGTGCCAGCAGTCCTCGGACAGGGGGAAACACTGAAGCTTTCTTT. This gives the protein CASSPRTGGNTEAFF.

The genes are TRBV6-1 and TRBJ2-1, with D possibly matching TRBD2 (6 bases). The CDR3 is 15 amino acids. V was trimmed by 6 bases and J by 3 bases, leaving 15 bases between them. Looked up from germline, CDR1 is MNHNS and CDR2 is SASEGT. CDR3 amino acids: CASSLSGWGYNEQFF. The DNA for the CDR3 is TGTGCCAGCAGCCTGAGCGGGTGGGGCTACAATGAGCAGTTCTTC.

The V and J genes are TRBV5-6 and TRBJ2-5; 12 bases are shared with TRBD1. V gave up 4 bases and J gave up 5 bases; unmatched junction bases: 9. CDR3 length: 16 amino acids. CDR1 and CDR2 from the germline V gene are SGHDT and YYEEEE. CDR3 sequence (DNA): TGTGCCAGCAGCGCTGGGACAGGGGGCGCGTGGGAGACCCAGTACTTC. Translated: CASSAGTGGAWETQYF.

This clone appeared a single time. The gene calls are TRBV7-2 and TRBJ2-1; 9 positions agree with TRBD2. This CDR3 is 15 amino acids long. V shed 4 bases, J shed 6 bases, and the junction held 7 bases outside the gene matches. CDR1 and CDR2 from the germline V gene are SGHTA and FQGNSA. CDR3 nucleotide sequence: TGTGCCAGCAGCTCCCTAGCGGGATATGGCAATGAGCAGTTCTTC. This sequence encodes CASSSLAGYGNEQFF.

The V and J genes are TRBV7-9 and TRBJ2-7, with D possibly TRBD1 on 5 matching bases. The CDR3 is 14 amino acids. Trimming pared 5 bases from V and 0 bases from J, leaving 11 bases between. The germline V gene encodes CDR1 SEHNR and CDR2 FQNEAQ (reference sequence). In nucleotides, the CDR3 is TGTGCCAGCAGCGGGGCCCTGCTCTCCTACGAGCAGTACTTC. Its protein product is CASSGALLSYEQYF.

This CDR3 is CASSLTGQGAVGIRNQPQHF. The CDR3 coding sequence is TGTGCCAGCAGTTTAACGGGACAGGGGGCCGTCGGAATCCGCAATCAGCCCCAGCATTTT. The gene calls are TRBV28 and TRBJ1-5; 12 bases are shared with TRBD1. In germline, CDR1 is MDHEN, CDR2 SYDVKM. The CDR3 is made up of 20 amino acids. The junction had 13 bases not matched to a gene; V was cut back by 2 bases and J by 2 bases.

The chain carries TRBV29-1 and TRBJ1-5; 10 bases fit TRBD1. The V and J ends lost 6 bases and 2 bases, in that order; junction bases with no gene match: 1. This CDR3 has 13 amino acids. The V gene's germline CDR1 is SQVTM and CDR2 ANQGSEA. The CDR3 DNA sequence: TGCAGCGTCGGACAGGGGGGCAATCAGCCCCAGCATTTT. Translated: CSVGQGGNQPQHF.

This chain connects TRBV6-1 to TRBJ1-2; the match to TRBD1 covers 10 bases. The CDR3 covers 14 residues. Per germline, CDR1 MNHNS and CDR2 SASEGT. J lost 8 bases, V lost 1 base, and 4 bases had no gene match. The CDR3 loop reads CASSEVGTGVGYTF. The CDR3 DNA reads TGTGCCAGCAGTGAAGTTGGGACAGGGGTGGGCTACACCTTC.

The chain couples TRBV29-1 to TRBJ1-2; 9 positions match TRBD1. There are 16 residues in the CDR3. Germline V gives CDR1 SQVTM, CDR2 ANQGSEA. Trimming removed 3 bases from V and 4 bases from J; junction bases left unmatched: 12. CDR3 bases: TGCAGCGTTGACCCGCAGGCGGGACAGGGTCTCTATGGCTACACCTTC. Translating gives CSVDPQAGQGLYGYTF.

The rearrangement links TRBV5-4 to TRBJ2-7; TRBD1 agrees at 10 bases. With V trimmed by 4 bases and J by 3 bases, 10 bases remained unmatched. The CDR3 runs to 16 residues. Germline CDR1 reads SGHNT; CDR2 reads YYREEE (reference sequence). CDR3 sequence: CASSPQLRTGGYEQYF. CDR3 in DNA: TGTGCCAGCAGCCCCCAACTCCGGACAGGGGGCTACGAGCAGTACTTC. The whole variable domain, remainder taken from reference TRBV5-4 and TRBJ2-7, is ETGVTQSPTHLIKTRGQQVTLRCSSQSGHNTVSWYQQALGQGPQFIFQYYREEENGRGNFPPRFSGLQFPNYSSELNVNALELDDSALYLCASSPQLRTGGYEQYFGPGTRLTVT.

The chain couples TRBV7-6 to TRBJ2-2; D possibly corresponds to TRBD2 (5 bases). CDR3 length: 13 residues. V was shortened by 4 bases and J by 5 bases, with 8 bases between the two germline ends. CDR1 is SGHVS and CDR2 is FNYEAQ in the germline V gene. The CDR3 sequence is CASSWTGTGELFF. The CDR3 coding sequence is TGTGCCAGCAGCTGGACGGGGACCGGGGAGCTGTTTTTT.

V gene TRBV5-6 combines with J gene TRBJ2-7; D possibly corresponds to TRBD2 (6 bases). CDR1 and CDR2 (germline): SGHDT, YYEEEE. CDR3 length equals 14 residues. V dropped 0 bases and J dropped 6 bases, with 13 bases sitting between them. CDR3: CASSLGFVGGEQYF. In DNA, the CDR3 is TGTGCCAGCAGCTTGGGGTTTGTGGGAGGCGAGCAGTACTTC.